The present TCR beta chain was sequenced within a study of cytotoxic CD8 clonotypes in ibrutinib-treated CLL. The overall study: The patient breakdown showed more than nine relapsed/refractory and around 16 treatment-naive cases, with 17 IGHV unmutated.

The V end lost 2 bases, the J end lost 5 bases, and 13 bases lay between the germline ends. Germline loops: CDR1 SGHRS, CDR2 YFSETQ. The CDR3 is made up of 14 amino acids. Here immunoSEQ multiplex PCR was the method, and the copy in TCRdb shows in-frame clones only, minus some. The data contain approximately 340,000 clones, roughly two thirds of them singletons. The rearrangement uses TRBV5-1 and TRBJ1-2, with D possibly TRBD1 on 5 matching bases. The TCR originated in a human donor with chronic lymphocytic leukemia. The sample in question was PBMCs, obtained after 36 months of ibrutinib treatment. The DNA of the CDR3 is TGCGCCAGCAGCTTAACGGGGCCAGGGTATGGCTACACCTTC. It codes for CASSLTGPGYGYTF.